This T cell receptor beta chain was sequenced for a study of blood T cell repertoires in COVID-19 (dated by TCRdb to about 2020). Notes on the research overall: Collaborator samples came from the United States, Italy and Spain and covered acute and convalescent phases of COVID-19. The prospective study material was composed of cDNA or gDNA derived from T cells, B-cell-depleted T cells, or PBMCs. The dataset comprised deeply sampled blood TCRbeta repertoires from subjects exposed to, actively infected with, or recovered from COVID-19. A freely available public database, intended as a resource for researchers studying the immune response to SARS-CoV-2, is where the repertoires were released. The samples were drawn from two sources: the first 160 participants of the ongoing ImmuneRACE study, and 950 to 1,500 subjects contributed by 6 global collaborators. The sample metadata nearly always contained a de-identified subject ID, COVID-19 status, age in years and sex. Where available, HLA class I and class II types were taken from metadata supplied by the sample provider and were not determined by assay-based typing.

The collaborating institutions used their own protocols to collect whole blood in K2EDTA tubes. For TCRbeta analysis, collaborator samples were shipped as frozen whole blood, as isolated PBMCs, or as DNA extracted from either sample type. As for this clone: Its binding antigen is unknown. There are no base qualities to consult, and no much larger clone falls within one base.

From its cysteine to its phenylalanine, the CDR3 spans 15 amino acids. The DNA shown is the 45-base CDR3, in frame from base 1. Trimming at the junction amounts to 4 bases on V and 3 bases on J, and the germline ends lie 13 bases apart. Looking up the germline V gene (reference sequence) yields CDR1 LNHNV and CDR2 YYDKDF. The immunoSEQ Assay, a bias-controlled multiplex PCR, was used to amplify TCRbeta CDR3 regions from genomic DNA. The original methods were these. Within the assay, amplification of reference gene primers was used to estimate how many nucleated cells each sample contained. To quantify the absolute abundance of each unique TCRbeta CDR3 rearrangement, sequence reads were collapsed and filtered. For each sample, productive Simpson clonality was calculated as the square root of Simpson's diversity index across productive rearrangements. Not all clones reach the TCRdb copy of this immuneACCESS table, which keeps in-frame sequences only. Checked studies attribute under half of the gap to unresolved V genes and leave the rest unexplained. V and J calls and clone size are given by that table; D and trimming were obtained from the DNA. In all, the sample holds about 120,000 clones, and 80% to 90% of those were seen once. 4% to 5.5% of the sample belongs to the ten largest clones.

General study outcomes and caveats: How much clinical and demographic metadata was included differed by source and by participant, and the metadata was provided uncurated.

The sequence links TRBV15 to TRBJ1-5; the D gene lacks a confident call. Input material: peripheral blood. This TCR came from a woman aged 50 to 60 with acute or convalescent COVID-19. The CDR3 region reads CATSKLGTANQPQHF. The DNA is TGTGCCACCAGCAAACTAGGTACGGCCAATCAGCCCCAGCATTTT.